The 2 T cell receptor beta chains below all came from one sample that was sequenced in a study of T cells in Graves' hyperthyroidism and ophthalmopathy. Amplified TCR beta CDR3 regions derived from RNA transcripts. Primed by the HTBI set, a first-round RT-PCR was run on the TCR CDR3. TCRdb processed the multiplex PCR reads anew with MiXCR; each CDR3 protein has one entry. The sample carries a few hundred thousand distinct CDR3 sequences, around 16% recorded once. The material sequenced was blood. The receptor set was obtained from a woman aged 18-29 years with Graves' hyperthyroidism that later progressed to Graves' ophthalmopathy.

This chain uses TRBV20-1 with TRBJ2-1, with 11 nucleotides matching TRBD2. This CDR3 has 15 amino acids. The V segment lost 1 base and the J segment 9 bases; nucleotides outside the gene matches: 8. Germline CDR1 reads DFQATT; CDR2 reads SNEGSKA (reference sequence). The CDR3 spells CSARVQLAGVTEQFF. DNA of the CDR3: TGCAGTGCTAGAGTACAACTAGCGGGAGTAACTGAGCAGTTCTTC.

This clonotype was picked up many times. V gene TRBV28 combines with J gene TRBJ1-2; 7 nucleotides align to TRBD1. In germline, CDR1 is MDHEN, CDR2 SYDVKM. V lost 4 bases to trimming and J lost 4 bases; unmatched junction nucleotides: 12. This CDR3 contains 16 residues. The CDR3 sequence: CASSWSEGARLYGYTF. The CDR3 nucleotides are TGTGCCAGCAGTTGGTCAGAGGGGGCGAGACTCTATGGCTACACCTTC.